This is a list of T cell receptor beta chains from one sample in a study of PD-1 and CTLA-4 blockade in melanoma. Here immunoSEQ multiplex PCR was the method, and the copy in TCRdb shows in-frame clones only, minus some. The table lists tens of thousands of clones, 88% of them singletons. The input for sequencing was CD8+ T cells from peripheral blood, taken from a patient given anti-PD-1 treatment. The source is a human donor with melanoma. CDR3s leave out the opening cysteine and the closing phenylalanine or tryptophan. Each record gives: V gene, J gene, clone size, CDR3 protein. Where a row states a size, it is once, few, many or the class of an expanded clone; other rows omit it.

>TRBV2|TRBJ2-7|NA
ASSELAGTTYEQY
>TRBV2|TRBJ1-1|NA
ASPSGRTEAF
>TRBV6-1|TRBJ1-5|few
ASSEWRDYSNQPQH
>TRBV6-2/TRBV6-3|TRBJ1-1|NA
ASSYQGGGTEAF
>TRBV4-1|TRBJ2-5|NA
ASSQVLAGGPQETQY
>TRBV6-6|TRBJ2-1|NA
ASSPGTSGWNEQF
>TRBV3-1/TRBV3-2|TRBJ2-1|NA
ASSQGAAGGRNEQF
>TRBV28|TRBJ1-3|once
ASSFLISDRGVLSGNTIY
>TRBV4-1|TRBJ2-2|NA
ASKGTRGDTGELF
>TRBV4-3|TRBJ1-1|NA
ASSQTGPTEAF
>TRBV12-3/TRBV12-4|TRBJ1-2|NA
ASSLGRFYGYT
>TRBV29-1|TRBJ1-1|NA
STFSGSTEAF
>TRBV7-9|TRBJ2-7|NA
ASSNSGGATYEQY
>TRBV2|TRBJ1-2|NA
ASSDGMVGNYGYT
>TRBV3-1/TRBV3-2|TRBJ2-5|NA
ASSQDSGGQETQY
>TRBV7-9|TRBJ1-1|NA
ASSPGGGQAEAF
>TRBV11-1|TRBJ1-1|NA
ASSQGATEAF
>TRBV6-5|TRBJ1-1|NA
ASSYNGNTEAF
>TRBV14|TRBJ2-7|NA
ASSQGATLSYEQY
>TRBV6-2/TRBV6-3|TRBJ2-7|NA
ASSQRLTGIPEQY
>TRBV7-8|TRBJ1-3|NA
ASSASQWGGFSGNTIY
>TRBV13|TRBJ2-5|NA
ASREGREETQY
>TRBV6-1|TRBJ1-1|NA
ASSEDLSNTEAF
>TRBV6-5|TRBJ1-5|NA
ASRPGGSSNQPQH
>TRBV10-3|TRBJ2-7|NA
AIRPGLNYEQY
>TRBV19|TRBJ1-4|NA
ASSMGYATNEKLF
>TRBV5-4|TRBJ2-7|NA
ASSWGVGGPYEQY
>TRBV28|TRBJ2-2|NA
ASSPTSGGSTGELF
>TRBV3-1/TRBV3-2|TRBJ1-4|NA
ASSRPGQGNEKLF
>TRBV7-9|TRBJ2-1|few
ASSPTSGDYNEQF